This TCR beta chain is from a study of blood T cell repertoires in COVID-19. In the original analysis: Reference gene primer amplification in the assay estimated nucleated cell counts. Data came from immunoSEQ multiplex PCR; TCRdb stores just in-frame clones and leaves some out. V and J calls and clone size follow that table, whereas D and trimming were derived from the DNA. The profile covers 400,000 to 450,000 clones, with roughly 90% appearing a single time and around 0.92% taken by the ten largest. Germline V gives CDR1 MGHRA, CDR2 YSYEKL. V was clipped by 2 bases and J by 4 bases; unmatched bases: 2. The CDR3 sequence is 16 residues long.

The sample consisted of peripheral blood. The V call is TRBV4-1, the J call TRBJ2-1, with 13 bases matching TRBD2. This TCR was recovered from a young man with COVID-19, enrolled during active disease. The CDR3 region is CASSQRTSGGYNEQFF. CDR3 DNA sequence: TGCGCCAGCAGCCAACGGACTAGCGGGGGTTACAATGAGCAGTTCTTC.